This entry lists 27 T cell receptor beta chains sequenced from one sample in a study of radiotherapy plus CTLA-4 blockade in lung cancer. Libraries were prepared by immunoSEQ multiplex PCR; TCRdb keeps only in-frame clonotypes and omits some of them. The table includes tens of thousands of clones, over 70% detected once. Material: peripheral blood, obtained from a patient treated with radiotherapy plus ipilimumab. The source is a human donor with non-small cell lung cancer who had a partial response to radiotherapy plus ipilimumab.

The V call is TRBV19, the J call TRBJ1-1; 8 positions match TRBD1. Trimming removed 1 base from V and 4 bases from J; junction bases left unmatched: 5. Germline loops: CDR1 LNHDA, CDR2 SQIVND (reference sequence). The CDR3 runs 15 residues. Here the CDR3 DNA reads TGTGCCAGTAGTATAGGACAGGGGCTGGGCACTGAAGCTTTCTTT. The encoded protein is CASSIGQGLGTEAFF. Variable domain in full (rest from reference TRBV19 and TRBJ1-1): DGGITQSPKYLFRKEGQNVTLSCEQNLNHDAMYWYRQDPGQGLRLIYYSQIVNDFQKGDIAEGYSVSREKKESFPLTVTSAQKNPTAFYLCASSIGQGLGTEAFFGQGTRLTVV.

The chain couples TRBV7-2 to TRBJ2-1; D is perhaps TRBD1 (6 bases). Per the germline V gene, CDR1 is SGHTA and CDR2 is FQGNSA. The length of the CDR3 is 15 residues. V lost 1 base to trimming and J lost 9 bases, with 16 bases between them. CDR3 nucleotides: TGTGCCAGCAGCTTAGATTACAGGGAAGCAGGTGAGCAGTTCTTC. Residues: CASSLDYREAGEQFF.

CDR3: CASSYEAGGGVNTGELFF. DNA for the CDR3: TGTGCCAGCAGCTACGAGGCAGGTGGGGGGGTAAACACCGGGGAGCTGTTTTTT. V and J are TRBV5-5 and TRBJ2-2; 7 bases map to TRBD2. CDR3 length: 18 amino acids. J lost 2 bases, V lost 3 bases, and 13 bases had no gene match. Germline V gene sequence: CDR1 SGHKS, CDR2 YYEKEE (reference sequence).

The gene calls are TRBV6-6 and TRBJ2-5; a weak D match, TRBD2 (6 bases). CDR3 length: 16 amino acids. Germline-derived CDR1 and CDR2 are MNHNY and SVGAGI (reference sequence). Trimming pared 1 base from V and 3 bases from J, leaving 15 bases between. The CDR3 is CASSYFGGLEKETQYF. For the CDR3, the DNA is TGTGCCAGCAGTTACTTCGGAGGGCTTGAAAAAGAGACCCAGTACTTC.

V gene TRBV4-2 combines with J gene TRBJ2-1; TRBD2 aligns across 9 bases. Trimming at V came to 0 bases and at J to 8 bases, leaving 11 bases not matched to a gene. Germline V gene lookup returns CDR1 LGHNA and CDR2 YNFKEQ. The CDR3 length is 17 residues. The CDR3 sequence: CASSQEGAGLAGHEQFF. The CDR3 DNA sequence: TGTGCCAGCAGCCAAGAGGGGGCGGGACTAGCTGGACATGAGCAGTTCTTC.

V and J are TRBV15 and TRBJ2-5, with TRBD2 matching over 13 bases. The CDR3 runs to 18 residues. The germline CDR1 and CDR2 sequences are LNHNV and YYDKDF (reference sequence). J lost 5 bases, V lost 3 bases, and 12 bases had no gene match. The CDR3 region has the DNA TGTGCCACCAGCAGGATCCTCCAACTAGCGGGGGGGTCTGAGACCCAGTACTTC. Translation: CATSRILQLAGGSETQYF.

This sequence joins TRBV6-6 and TRBJ2-7; a possible D gene is TRBD1 (5 bases). The germline CDR1 and CDR2 sequences are MNHNY and SVGAGI (reference sequence). The CDR3 has 13 amino acids. V was clipped by 0 bases and J by 4 bases, with 7 bases between them. CDR3: CASSYSTVYEQYF. CDR3 nucleotides: TGTGCCAGCAGTTACTCGACAGTATACGAGCAGTACTTC.

This clone has a single count. This rearrangement joins TRBV28 to TRBJ1-5; 9 bases fit TRBD1. Germline CDR1 MDHEN, CDR2 SYDVKM. J was trimmed by 5 bases and V by 6 bases; bases with no gene match: 5. This CDR3 spans 14 amino acids. This CDR3 is CASSLGQGYQPQHF. As DNA, the CDR3 is TGTGCCAGCAGCCTCGGACAGGGGTATCAGCCCCAGCATTTT.

This clone was detected only a few times. The CDR3 here is CAISESGGQNEKLFF. The CDR3 DNA is TGTGCCATCAGTGAGTCTGGAGGTCAGAATGAAAAACTGTTTTTT. The genes are TRBV10-3 and TRBJ1-4; D not certain. This CDR3 contains 15 residues. CDR1 and CDR2 from the germline V gene are ENHRY and SYGVKD. Trimming removed 0 bases at V and 5 bases at J, with 10 bases between.

This clone has only a few counts. This is likely a read error, given that the CDR3 carries no conserved phenylalanine or tryptophan at its end. The limits of the CDR3 on the DNA are not certain, so only TCRdb's listed CDR3 is given. This sequence joins TRBV5-6 and TRBJ1-6. From germline, CDR1 is SGHDT and CDR2 YYEEEE. Both ends counted, the CDR3 spans 15 residues. CDR3 residues: CASSLSEADNSPRHV.

The chain carries TRBV2 and TRBJ2-5; D not certain. CDR1 SNHLY and CDR2 FYNNEI come from the germline V gene. V was cut by 4 bases and J by 3 bases, with 9 bases left in between. CDR3 length equals 13 residues. The CDR3 DNA sequence: TGTGCCAGCAGTGCATTGAGTAAAGAGACCCAGTACTTC. Translation gives CASSALSKETQYF.

In nucleotides, the CDR3 is TGTGCCAGCAGTGCCCGGGACAGGGGACCAGATACGCAGTATTTT. It yields the protein CASSARDRGPDTQYF. V and J are TRBV28 and TRBJ2-3; TRBD1 aligns across 10 bases. Germline V gives CDR1 MDHEN, CDR2 SYDVKM. CDR3 length equals 15 residues. V gave up 5 bases and J gave up 4 bases; unmatched junction bases: 6.

CDR3 residues: CASSQWTGANTGELFF. The CDR3 bases are TGTGCCAGCAGCCAATGGACGGGGGCGAACACCGGGGAGCTGTTTTTT. The genes are TRBV4-2 and TRBJ2-2, with a weak D call TRBD2 (6 bases). The V end lost 2 bases, the J end lost 0 bases, and 10 bases lay between the germline ends. The CDR3 spans 16 residues. The V gene's germline CDR1 is LGHNA and CDR2 YNFKEQ.

The gene calls are TRBV29-1 and TRBJ2-1, with D tentatively TRBD1 (6 bases). Germline V gene sequence: CDR1 SQVTM, CDR2 ANQGSEA. The ends were cut back, 4 bases at V and 5 bases at J, with 15 bases in the middle. CDR3 length: 14 amino acids. In nucleotides, the CDR3 is TGCAGCGTTGTTGGAGCGGACAGTAACAATGAGCAGTTCTTC. Protein product: CSVVGADSNNEQFF.

The rearrangement joins TRBV6-6 to TRBJ2-3; 12 nucleotides agree with TRBD2. Germline values: CDR1 MNHNY, CDR2 SVGAGI (reference sequence). The CDR3 runs 15 residues. The J segment lost 2 bases and the V segment lost 6 bases, leaving 3 bases of the junction unmatched. CDR3 protein: CASRRTSGTTDTQYF. In nucleotides, the CDR3 is TGTGCCAGCAGACGGACTAGCGGGACCACAGATACGCAGTATTTT.

The chain has TRBV25-1 and TRBJ2-7; D unclear. Germline-derived CDR1 and CDR2 are MGHDK and SYGVNS. There are 16 residues in the CDR3. V shed 3 bases and J shed 0 bases, with 15 bases lying between them. The CDR3 protein is CASSDPAAESSYEQYF. CDR3 in DNA: TGTGCCAGCAGTGACCCTGCGGCAGAGAGCTCCTACGAGCAGTACTTC.

V usage is TRBV9 and J usage is TRBJ1-1; D remains unclear. This CDR3 region has 14 residues. V was pared by 3 bases and J by 4 bases, with 13 bases between. CDR1 and CDR2 from the germline V gene are SGDLS and YYNGEE. The CDR3 loop is CASSAYQQSTEAFF. The CDR3 DNA reads as TGTGCCAGCAGCGCCTACCAACAGAGCACTGAAGCTTTCTTT.

V gene TRBV7-3 combines with J gene TRBJ2-1; a possible D gene is TRBD2 (5 bases). Germline assignment: CDR1 SGHTA and CDR2 FQGTGA. The CDR3 contains 16 residues. Between the trimmed V and J ends, which lost 1 base and 2 bases, there was a span of 12 bases. CDR3 loop: CASSLNQLGTYNEQFF. Here the CDR3 DNA reads TGTGCCAGCAGCTTAAATCAACTCGGGACCTACAATGAGCAGTTCTTC.

The J gene is TRBJ2-3, the V gene TRBV5-1, with 7 bases aligning to TRBD2. The CDR3 covers 14 residues. V lost 2 bases, J lost 2 bases, and 2 bases stayed unmatched. CDR1 is SGHRS and CDR2 is YFSETQ in the germline V gene. CDR3 protein: CASSFGLVTDTQYF. CDR3 in DNA: TGCGCCAGCAGCTTTGGACTAGTCACAGATACGCAGTATTTT.

The chain couples TRBV11-2 to TRBJ2-5, with 9 bases matching TRBD2. V dropped 5 bases and J dropped 4; count of bases not matched to a gene: 8. Germline CDR1 is SGHAT and CDR2 is FQNNGV. The CDR3 sequence is 15 residues long. This chain's CDR3 is CASSQIGLARETQYF. The CDR3 DNA reads as TGTGCCAGCAGCCAGATCGGACTAGCGCGAGAGACCCAGTACTTC.

The V and J genes are TRBV6-6 and TRBJ1-5; no clear D gene. V shed 0 bases and J shed 6 bases, with 9 bases lying between them. The CDR3 sequence is 14 residues long. Germline loops: CDR1 MNHNY, CDR2 SVGAGI (reference sequence). CDR3 nucleotide sequence: TGTGCCAGCAGTTACTCCCCATCCGGTCAGCCCCAGCATTTT. Its protein is CASSYSPSGQPQHF.

This sequence joins TRBV5-6 and TRBJ2-2, with D perhaps matching TRBD2 (5 bases). The CDR3 totals 15 residues. The germline CDR1 and CDR2 sequences are SGHDT and YYEEEE. V dropped 0 bases and J dropped 6 bases, with 12 bases sitting between them. This chain's CDR3 is CASSLGGPRAGELFF. The DNA of the CDR3 is TGTGCCAGCAGCTTGGGCGGGCCACGCGCCGGGGAGCTGTTTTTT.

The CDR3 sequence: CASSLRLKETQYF. The DNA of the CDR3 is TGTGCCAGCAGTCTCCGACTGAAAGAGACCCAGTACTTC. J is TRBJ2-5 and V is TRBV6-5, with unresolved D. Germline CDR1 MNHEY, CDR2 SVGAGI. V gave up 5 bases and J gave up 3 bases, with 10 bases separating them. This CDR3 has 13 amino acids.

This clone came up once. This chain links TRBV28 with TRBJ1-4, with 10 positions matching TRBD1. CDR1 is MDHEN and CDR2 is SYDVKM in the germline V gene. This CDR3 contains 15 residues. The V gene end was trimmed by 6 bases and the J gene end by 6 bases; junction bases not matched to a gene: 7. CDR3 amino acids: CASRGRQGAYEKLFF. In nucleotides, the CDR3 is TGTGCCAGCAGGGGGAGACAGGGGGCGTATGAAAAACTGTTTTTT.

This clone appeared a few times. CDR3 in amino acids: CASSYKGHNSPLHF. CDR3 DNA sequence: TGTGCCAGCAGTTACAAGGGGCATAATTCACCCCTCCACTTT. The rearrangement uses TRBV6-5 and TRBJ1-6, with D tentatively TRBD1 (5 bases). Per germline, CDR1 MNHEY and CDR2 SVGAGI. The CDR3 has 14 amino acids. The germline V and J ends were trimmed by 2 bases and 5 bases, with 7 bases remaining between them.

This clone was recorded a few times. The rearrangement uses TRBV7-3 and TRBJ2-3; 9 nucleotides align to TRBD1. Germline assignment: CDR1 SGHTA and CDR2 FQGTGA. This CDR3 spans 17 amino acids. With V trimmed by 2 bases and J by 5 bases, 11 bases remained unmatched. The CDR3 DNA reads TGTGCCAGCAGCTTAGAACCGTGGGGGACAGGGAGAGATACGCAGTATTTT. Amino acids: CASSLEPWGTGRDTQYF.

V is TRBV28 and J is TRBJ2-6; 7 nucleotides match TRBD1. The germline V gene encodes CDR1 MDHEN and CDR2 SYDVKM. The CDR3 loop spans 17 amino acids. J lost 2 bases, V lost 8 bases, and 12 bases had no gene match. This CDR3 reads CASRSAGGPTGANVLTF. In DNA, the CDR3 is TGTGCCAGCCGGTCCGCAGGGGGTCCCACTGGGGCCAACGTCCTGACTTTC. The full variable domain, completed using reference TRBV28 and TRBJ2-6, is DVKVTQSSRYLVKRTGEKVFLECVQDMDHENMFWYRQDPGLGLRLIYFSYDVKMKEKGDIPEGYSVSREKKERFSLILESASTNQTSMYLCASRSAGGPTGANVLTFGAGSRLTVL.